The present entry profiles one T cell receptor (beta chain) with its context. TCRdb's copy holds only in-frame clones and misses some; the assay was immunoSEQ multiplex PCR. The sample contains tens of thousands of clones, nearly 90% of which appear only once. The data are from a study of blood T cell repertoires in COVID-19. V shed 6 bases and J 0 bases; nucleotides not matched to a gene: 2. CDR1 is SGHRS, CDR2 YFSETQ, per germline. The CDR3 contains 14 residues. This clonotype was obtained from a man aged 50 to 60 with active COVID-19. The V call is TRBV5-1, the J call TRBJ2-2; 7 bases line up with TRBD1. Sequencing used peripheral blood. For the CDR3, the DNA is TGCGCCAGCACCAGGGGGACGAACACCGGGGAGCTGTTTTTT. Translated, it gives CASTRGTNTGELFF.